This T cell receptor beta chain was identified in a study of blood T cells in healthy people across ages. The CDR3 is made up of 11 amino acids. The V and J ends lost 4 bases and 7 bases respectively, with 8 bases between them. In germline, CDR1 is SQVTM, CDR2 ANQGSEA. This clonotype was recorded at least ten times. Possible read error: a much larger clone is one base away. Per-sample PBMC isolation yielded at least 6.5 million cells. Together with a sample-barcoded 5' primer, a J-beta primer mix was included in a second PCR lasting roughly 6 to 12 cycles. TCRdb itself ran the 5' RACE reads through MiXCR, one entry per CDR3 protein. The sample lists about 930,000 distinct CDR3 sequences, almost 30% occurring once. These data are also associated with another study on T cells of mothers and their children. From that study: Sequencing got over 9.5 million TCR beta CDR3 reads from each mother and approximately 3 million from each child.

The sequence was obtained from a woman aged 40 to 50 in good health. The sequenced sample was blood. This sequence joins TRBV29-1 and TRBJ2-1; D possibly corresponds to TRBD1 (5 bases). CDR3 DNA: TGCAGCGTTGGACAGTGTAATGAGCAGTTCTTC. The encoded protein is CSVGQCNEQFF.